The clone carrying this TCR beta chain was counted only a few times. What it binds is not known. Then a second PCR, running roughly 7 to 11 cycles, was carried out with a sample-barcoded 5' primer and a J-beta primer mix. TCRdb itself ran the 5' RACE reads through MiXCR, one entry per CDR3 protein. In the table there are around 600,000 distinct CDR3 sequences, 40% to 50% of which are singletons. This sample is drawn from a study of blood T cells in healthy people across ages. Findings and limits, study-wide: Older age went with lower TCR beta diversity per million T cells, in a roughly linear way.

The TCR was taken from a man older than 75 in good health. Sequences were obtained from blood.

The CDR3 protein is CASSLRTGPTYNEQFF. The CDR3 DNA reads TGTGCCAGCAGCCTTCGGACAGGGCCGACCTACAATGAGCAGTTCTTC. V is TRBV7-2 and J is TRBJ2-1; 8 bases map to TRBD1. Germline assignment: CDR1 SGHTA and CDR2 FQGNSA. The junction had 8 bases not matched to a gene; V was cut back by 5 bases and J by 2 bases. The CDR3 has 16 amino acids.